These 7 T cell receptor beta chains were all obtained from the same sample, sequenced in a study of T cell repertoires in cytomegalovirus infection. Their specific antigens are unknown. TCRdb re-called the reads through MiXCR, storing one row per CDR3 protein. The table has some 500,000 distinct CDR3 sequences, about 33% seen once; the top ten hold roughly 15%. This material consisted of cultured PBMCs, taken from culture after CMV antigen stimulation. The receptors shown here come from a human donor in good health (CMV status not recorded). Some clones in this sample may be carry-over from other donors' samples.

This clonotype showed up many times. The V gene is TRBV7-2, the J gene TRBJ1-2; D perhaps matches TRBD1 (5 bases). This CDR3 has 14 amino acids. Germline lookup yields CDR1 SGHTA and CDR2 FQGNSA. V dropped 1 base and J dropped 2 bases, with 8 bases sitting between them. The CDR3 bases are TGTGCCAGCAGCTTAGGGGCAGGGAACTATGGCTACACCTTC. Residues: CASSLGAGNYGYTF.

This clonotype was counted once. The chain employs TRBV9 and TRBJ2-1; 12 bases fit TRBD2. CDR1 is SGDLS and CDR2 is YYNGEE in the germline V gene. Losses at the gene ends were 3 bases for V and 7 bases for J; bases not matched to a gene: 8. The length of the CDR3 is 16 residues. CDR3 loop: CASSARILAGGNEQFF. CDR3 DNA: TGTGCCAGCAGCGCCCGAATACTAGCGGGGGGAAATGAGCAGTTCTTC.

The rearrangement uses TRBV7-3 and TRBJ1-2; D not resolved. The V gene's germline CDR1 is SGHTA and CDR2 FQGTGA. This CDR3 is 14 amino acids long. V lost 5 bases, J lost 2 bases, and 12 bases lay in between. The CDR3 DNA follows: TGTGCCAGCAGCCCTTACCGCCGGAACTATGGCTACACCTTC. Its protein product is CASSPYRRNYGYTF.

This clonotype was counted a few times. The V call is TRBV2, the J call TRBJ2-5, with TRBD1 identical over 8 bases. CDR3 length: 12 residues. V trimming: 6 bases; J trimming: 12 bases; junction bases outside the gene matches: 9. The germline V gene encodes CDR1 SNHLY and CDR2 FYNNEI. The CDR3 sequence is CASRLTPGQEYF. In DNA form, the CDR3 reads TGTGCCAGCAGACTAACCCCGGGACAGGAGTACTTC. The full variable domain, with the rest looked up from reference TRBV2 and TRBJ2-5, is EPEVTQTPSHQVTQMGQEVILRCVPISNHLYFYWYRQILGQKVEFLVSFYNNEISEKSEIFDDQFSVERPDGSNFTLKIRSTKLEDSAMYFCASRLTPGQEYFGPGTRLLVL.

This clonotype was seen more than once but under ten times. The J gene is TRBJ2-5, the V gene TRBV4-2; TRBD1 or TRBD2 may be the D gene (5 bases each). This CDR3 region has 14 residues. Germline V gene lookup returns CDR1 LGHNA and CDR2 YNFKEQ. V was clipped by 0 bases and J by 4 bases, with 9 bases between them. CDR3 DNA: TGTGCCAGCAGCCAAGATGGGGGTCGAGAGACCCAGTACTTC. It yields the protein CASSQDGGRETQYF.

The rearrangement links TRBV7-4 to TRBJ2-1; possible D gene TRBD2, 5 bases. The germline CDR1 and CDR2 sequences are SGHVT and SQSDAQ. CDR3 length: 14 residues. V lost 2 bases to trimming and J lost 12 bases, with 17 bases between them. The CDR3 protein is CASSLIALAAGQFF. The CDR3 DNA sequence: TGTGCCAGCAGCTTAATAGCCCTAGCTGCGGGGCAGTTCTTC.

This clonotype was seen a handful of times. This sequence joins TRBV7-8 and TRBJ2-3; 11 bases are a match to TRBD2. Germline assignment: CDR1 SGHVS and CDR2 FQNEAQ. CDR3 length: 18 amino acids. The J segment lost 0 bases and the V segment lost 3 bases, leaving 8 bases of the junction unmatched. Here the CDR3 DNA reads TGTGCCAGCAGCTTGAGGCCCGGGACTAGCGGCAGCACAGATACGCAGTATTTT. Encoded protein: CASSLRPGTSGSTDTQYF. The full variable domain, its missing parts supplied by reference TRBV7-8 and TRBJ2-3, is GAGVSQSPRYKVAKRGQDVALRCDPISGHVSLFWYQQALGQGPEFLTYFQNEAQLDKSGLPSDRFFAERPEGSVSTLKIQRTQQEDSAVYLCASSLRPGTSGSTDTQYFGPGTRLTVL.